Shown below are 18 T cell receptor beta chains from a single sample sequenced in a study of blood T cells in healthy people across ages. Primers used in a second PCR of about 7 to 11 cycles were a sample-barcoded 5' primer and a J-beta primer mix. TCRdb analysed the 5' RACE reads with MiXCR anew, one entry per CDR3 protein. Counted here are 1,800,000 or so distinct CDR3 sequences, roughly two fifths occurring once; the ten biggest clones make up roughly 23%. Sequencing was carried out using blood. These receptors were taken from a human donor in good health.

This clonotype has just a few counts. The genes are TRBV29-1 and TRBJ1-2; no clear D gene. Trimming cost V 1 base and J 7 bases, with 10 bases left between them. The germline CDR1 and CDR2 sequences are SQVTM and ANQGSEA. The CDR3 length is 12 residues. The CDR3 region is CSVEVAQPGYTF. CDR3 nucleotides: TGCAGCGTTGAAGTTGCGCAGCCTGGCTACACCTTC.

This chain joins TRBV6-2 or TRBV6-3 and TRBJ2-1; 10 nucleotides align to TRBD2. Germline assignment: CDR1 MNHEY and CDR2 SVGEGT. This CDR3 comprises 15 residues. Trimming cost V 5 bases and J 4 bases; bases outside gene matches: 5. This chain's CDR3 is CASSHSGGLYNEQFF. The CDR3 DNA reads TGTGCCAGCAGTCATAGCGGGGGGCTATACAATGAGCAGTTCTTC.

The chain links TRBV6-6 to TRBJ2-5; 8 bases fit TRBD2. The V gene end was trimmed by 4 bases and the J gene end by 7 bases; junction bases not matched to a gene: 11. The CDR3 runs 15 residues. CDR1 is MNHNY, CDR2 SVGAGI, per germline (reference sequence). The CDR3 DNA follows: TGTGCCAGCAGTTTCACGGGGCGGGGGGTAGGGACCCAGTACTTC. Its translation: CASSFTGRGVGTQYF.

In its sample, this clonotype was seen a few times. This sequence joins TRBV12-3 or TRBV12-4 and TRBJ2-1; no reliable D call. The CDR3 extends over 16 amino acids. Trimming pared 5 bases from V and 6 bases from J, leaving 20 bases between. The CDR3 DNA sequence: TGTGCCAGCAGTCCAATAGGGTCCCCAAAGGGCAATGAGCAGTTCTTC. Encoded protein: CASSPIGSPKGNEQFF.

Written as DNA, the CDR3 is TGTGCCAGCAGTGAAGCATTTCGAGAGACCCAGTACTTC. This translates into CASSEAFRETQYF. The J gene is TRBJ2-5, the V gene TRBV2; unclear D gene. This CDR3 is 13 amino acids long. V lost 0 bases and J 4 bases, leaving 6 bases between the germline ends. Germline CDR1 reads SNHLY; CDR2 reads FYNNEI.

The J gene is TRBJ2-1, the V gene TRBV19; D ambiguous. Trimming stripped 5 bases from V and 9 bases from J, with 14 bases between. This CDR3 region has 13 residues. Germline values: CDR1 LNHDA, CDR2 SQIVND (reference sequence). The CDR3 DNA is TGTGCCAGTAGTGCAAACGGGTTTACTGAGCAGTTCTTC. Protein: CASSANGFTEQFF.

The chain recombines TRBV29-1 with TRBJ2-7; 8 nucleotides align to TRBD1. The germline gives CDR1 SQVTM, CDR2 ANQGSEA. The CDR3 spans 14 residues. After removal of 6 bases from V and 2 bases from J, the junction contained 9 bases not matched to a gene. As DNA, the CDR3 is TGCAGCGTCGGCCAGACAGGGGTACCCTACGAGCAGTACTTC. It encodes CSVGQTGVPYEQYF.

This clonotype turned up a few times. The J gene is TRBJ1-1, the V gene TRBV20-1; D is unresolved. Germline V gene lookup returns CDR1 DFQATT and CDR2 SNEGSKA (reference sequence). The CDR3 has 11 amino acids. Trimming cost V 5 bases and J 0 bases, with 4 bases left between them. The CDR3 protein is CSAPVNTEAFF. Written as DNA, the CDR3 is TGCAGTGCTCCTGTGAACACTGAAGCTTTCTTT.

A few counts support this clonotype. The chain joins TRBV20-1 to TRBJ1-1; tentatively, D is TRBD1 (6 bases). This CDR3 has 12 amino acids. Germline V lookup: CDR1 DFQATT, CDR2 SNEGSKA (reference sequence). The V end lost 5 bases, the J end lost 7 bases, and 14 bases lay between the germline ends. The CDR3 sequence is CSAPTGLGEAFF. CDR3 in DNA: TGCAGTGCTCCTACAGGGCTGGGTGAAGCTTTCTTT.

This chain joins TRBV6-1 and TRBJ1-5, with D uncertain. The CDR3 totals 15 residues. The germline CDR1 and CDR2 sequences are MNHNS and SASEGT. Trimming shortened V by 4 bases and J by 4 bases, and 14 bases separated the two germline ends. The CDR3 nucleotides read TGTGCCAGCAGTGTCGGCAGGCCAGGAAATCAGCCCCAGCATTTT. Encoded protein: CASSVGRPGNQPQHF.

Details on this clonotype: At one of its ends the junction is not consistent with the germline gene, which may arise from a read error. The chain joins TRBV4-1 to TRBJ1-1; D might be TRBD1 (5 bases). CDR1 is MGHRA and CDR2 is YSYEKL in the germline V gene. The CDR3 contains 15 residues. CDR3 coding DNA: TGCGCCAGCAGCCAAGGTCGGGGCAGAAACACTGAAGCTTTTTTT. It specifies CASSQGRGRNTEAFF.

The V and J genes are TRBV29-1 and TRBJ1-4; no clear D gene. V was cut by 1 base and J by 7 bases, with 7 bases left in between. Germline values: CDR1 SQVTM, CDR2 ANQGSEA. The CDR3 is made up of 12 amino acids. The CDR3 DNA follows: TGCAGCGTTGAAGCACAGCCTGAAAAACTGTTTTTT. Encoded protein: CSVEAQPEKLFF. The full variable domain, with the rest looked up from reference TRBV29-1 and TRBJ1-4, is SAVISQKPSRDICQRGTSLTIQCQVDSQVTMMFWYRQQPGQSLTLIATANQGSEATYESGFVIDKFPISRPNLTFSTLTVSNMSPEDSSIYLCSVEAQPEKLFFGSGTQLSVL.

The chain links TRBV7-2 to TRBJ2-2; 7 bases match TRBD1. Germline CDR1 reads SGHTA; CDR2 reads FQGNSA. V gave up 5 bases and J gave up 7 bases; unmatched junction bases: 1. The CDR3 runs 12 residues. The CDR3 region is CASSRDSGELFF. The CDR3 nucleotides read TGTGCCAGCAGCCGGGACAGCGGGGAGCTGTTTTTT.

CDR3 amino acids: CASSFSRGSIYEQYF. The CDR3 bases are TGCGCCAGCAGCTTCTCGCGGGGCTCAATATACGAGCAGTACTTC. The chain recombines TRBV5-1 with TRBJ2-7; possibly TRBD2 for D (6 bases). Looked up from germline, CDR1 is SGHRS and CDR2 is YFSETQ. The CDR3 covers 15 residues. Trimming stripped 2 bases from V and 4 bases from J, with 16 bases between. The variable domain in full, completed from reference TRBV5-1 and TRBJ2-7, reads KAGVTQTPRYLIKTRGQQVTLSCSPISGHRSVSWYQQTPGQGLQFLFEYFSETQRNKGNFPGRFSGRQFSNSRSEMNVSTLELGDSALYLCASSFSRGSIYEQYFGPGTRLTVT.

The CDR3: CASSLQSWGADYEQYF. The CDR3 DNA reads TGTGCCAGCAGCTTACAGAGCTGGGGGGCCGATTACGAGCAGTACTTC. The rearrangement joins TRBV5-5 to TRBJ2-7; TRBD1 or TRBD2 may be the D gene (6 bases each). This CDR3 has 16 amino acids. V lost 2 bases and J 4 bases, leaving 19 bases between the germline ends. CDR1 and CDR2 from the germline V gene are SGHKS and YYEKEE (reference sequence).

Ten or more counts support this clonotype. The genes are TRBV12-3 or TRBV12-4 and TRBJ2-7; the match to TRBD2 covers 7 bases. Trimming took 6 bases from V and 0 from J; bases not matched to a gene: 2. The length of the CDR3 is 13 residues. CDR3 region: CASSRGSSYEQYF. The CDR3 nucleotides are TGTGCCAGCAGCCGCGGGAGCTCCTACGAGCAGTACTTC.

V usage is TRBV4-1 and J usage is TRBJ1-2; TRBD1 might be the D (5 bases). Trimming stripped 0 bases from V and 8 bases from J, with 13 bases between. The germline V gene has CDR1 MGHRA and CDR2 YSYEKL. The CDR3 runs 14 residues. The CDR3 DNA reads TGCGCCAGCAGCCAAGATAGCCAGGGCATGGGCTACACCTTC. Its translation: CASSQDSQGMGYTF.

V is TRBV12-3 or TRBV12-4 and J is TRBJ1-2; 8 bases align to TRBD1. V trimming: 7 bases; J trimming: 4 bases; junction bases outside the gene matches: 11. CDR3 size: 15 residues. As DNA, the CDR3 is TGTGCCAGCATCACGACAGATACAGGGGGCTATGGCTACACCTTC. Protein product: CASITTDTGGYGYTF.